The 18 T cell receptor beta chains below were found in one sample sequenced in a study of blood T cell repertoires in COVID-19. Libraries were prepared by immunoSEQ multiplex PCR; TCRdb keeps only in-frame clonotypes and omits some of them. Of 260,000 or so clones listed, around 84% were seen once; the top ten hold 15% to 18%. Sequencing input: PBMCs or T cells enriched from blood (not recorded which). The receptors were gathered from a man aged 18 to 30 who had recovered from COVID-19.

For the CDR3, the DNA is TGTGCCTGGAACCTACTAGGGACAGGGAATTCACCCCTCCACTTT. Translated: CAWNLLGTGNSPLHF. The gene calls are TRBV30 and TRBJ1-6, with TRBD1 identical over 9 bases. The junction had 8 bases not matched to a gene; V was cut back by 4 bases and J by 7 bases. The CDR3 is made up of 15 amino acids. Germline V gives CDR1 GTSNPN, CDR2 SVGIG (reference sequence).

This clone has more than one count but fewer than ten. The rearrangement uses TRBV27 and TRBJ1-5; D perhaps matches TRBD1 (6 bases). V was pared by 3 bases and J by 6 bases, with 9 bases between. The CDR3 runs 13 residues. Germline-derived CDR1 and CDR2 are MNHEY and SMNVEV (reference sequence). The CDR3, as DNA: TGTGCCAGCAGTTTGGGGGCGGGTCAGCCCCAGCATTTT. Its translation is CASSLGAGQPQHF.

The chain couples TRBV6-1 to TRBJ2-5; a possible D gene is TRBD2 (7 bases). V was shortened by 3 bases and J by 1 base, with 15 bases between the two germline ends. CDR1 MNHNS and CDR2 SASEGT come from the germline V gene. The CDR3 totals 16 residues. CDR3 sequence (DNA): TGTGCCAGCAGTGAGAGGCGGGGAGGGGGCCAAGAGACCCAGTACTTC. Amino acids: CASSERRGGGQETQYF.

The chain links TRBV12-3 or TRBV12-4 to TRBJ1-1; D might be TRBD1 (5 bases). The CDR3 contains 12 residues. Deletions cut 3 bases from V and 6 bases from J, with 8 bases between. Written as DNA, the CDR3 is TGTGCCAGCAGTTTTGCGGGGGCTGAAGCTTTCTTT. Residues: CASSFAGAEAFF.

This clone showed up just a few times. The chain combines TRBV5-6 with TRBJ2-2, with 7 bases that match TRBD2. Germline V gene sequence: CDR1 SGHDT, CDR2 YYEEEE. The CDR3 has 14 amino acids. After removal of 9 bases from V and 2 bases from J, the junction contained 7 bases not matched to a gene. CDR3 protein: CATQAGPNTGELFF. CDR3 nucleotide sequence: TGTGCCACCCAAGCGGGACCCAACACCGGGGAGCTGTTTTTT.

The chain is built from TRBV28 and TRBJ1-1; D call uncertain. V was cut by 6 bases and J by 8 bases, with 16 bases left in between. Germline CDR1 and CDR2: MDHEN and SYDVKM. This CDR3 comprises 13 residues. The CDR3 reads CASSLNLMEEAFF. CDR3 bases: TGTGCCAGCAGCCTGAATCTTATGGAGGAAGCTTTCTTT. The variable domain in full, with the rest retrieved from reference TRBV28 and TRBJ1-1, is DVKVTQSSRYLVKRTGEKVFLECVQDMDHENMFWYRQDPGLGLRLIYFSYDVKMKEKGDIPEGYSVSREKKERFSLILESASTNQTSMYLCASSLNLMEEAFFGQGTRLTVV.

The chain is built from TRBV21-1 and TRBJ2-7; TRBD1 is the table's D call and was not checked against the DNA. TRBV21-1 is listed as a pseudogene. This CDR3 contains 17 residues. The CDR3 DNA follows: TGTGCCAGCAGCAAAACCCGGGGCCGGGACAGGCCCTACGAGCAGTACTTC. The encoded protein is CASSKTRGRDRPYEQYF.

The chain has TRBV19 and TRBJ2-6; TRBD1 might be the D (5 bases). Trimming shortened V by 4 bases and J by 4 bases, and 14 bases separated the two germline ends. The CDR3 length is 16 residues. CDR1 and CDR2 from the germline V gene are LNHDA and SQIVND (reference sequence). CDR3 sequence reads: CASSTTENRGANVLTF. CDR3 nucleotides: TGTGCCAGTAGTACTACGGAGAACAGGGGGGCCAACGTCCTGACTTTC.

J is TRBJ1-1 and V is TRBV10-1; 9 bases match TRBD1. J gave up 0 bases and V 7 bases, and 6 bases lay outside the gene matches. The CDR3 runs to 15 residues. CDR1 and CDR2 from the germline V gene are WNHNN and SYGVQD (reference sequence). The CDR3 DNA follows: TGCGCCAGCACTGGGACAGGGTCTATGAACACTGAAGCTTTCTTT. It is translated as CASTGTGSMNTEAFF.

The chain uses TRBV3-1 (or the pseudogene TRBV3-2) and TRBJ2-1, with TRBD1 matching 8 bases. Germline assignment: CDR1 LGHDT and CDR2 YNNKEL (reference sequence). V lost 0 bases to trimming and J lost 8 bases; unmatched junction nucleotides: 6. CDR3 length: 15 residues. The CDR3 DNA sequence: TGTGCCAGCAGCCAAGAAACAGGGGGGAGGCATGAGCAGTTCTTC. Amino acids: CASSQETGGRHEQFF.

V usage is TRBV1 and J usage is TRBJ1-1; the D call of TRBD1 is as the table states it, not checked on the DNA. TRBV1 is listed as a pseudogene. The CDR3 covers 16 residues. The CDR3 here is CTSSQDPVGPNTEAFF. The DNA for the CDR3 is TGCACCAGCAGCCAAGACCCCGTGGGGCCGAACACTGAAGCTTTCTTT.

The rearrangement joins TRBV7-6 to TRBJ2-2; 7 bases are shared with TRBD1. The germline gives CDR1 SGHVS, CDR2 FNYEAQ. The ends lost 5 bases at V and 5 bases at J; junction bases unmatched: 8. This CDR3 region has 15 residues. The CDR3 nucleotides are TGTGCCAGCAGCCGGGACAGTGTGAGAACCGGGGAGCTGTTTTTT. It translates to CASSRDSVRTGELFF. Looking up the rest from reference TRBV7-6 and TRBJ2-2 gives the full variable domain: GAGVSQSPRYKVTKRGQDVALRCDPISGHVSLYWYRQALGQGPEFLTYFNYEAQQDKSGLPNDRFSAERPEGSISTLTIQRTEQRDSAMYRCASSRDSVRTGELFFGEGSRLTVL.

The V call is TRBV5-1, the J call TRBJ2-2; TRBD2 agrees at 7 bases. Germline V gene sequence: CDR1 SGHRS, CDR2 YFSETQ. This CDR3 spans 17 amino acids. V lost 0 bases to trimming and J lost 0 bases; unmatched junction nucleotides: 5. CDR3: CASSLAASGTNTGELFF. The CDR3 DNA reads TGCGCCAGCAGCTTGGCGGCTAGCGGCACGAACACCGGGGAGCTGTTTTTT.

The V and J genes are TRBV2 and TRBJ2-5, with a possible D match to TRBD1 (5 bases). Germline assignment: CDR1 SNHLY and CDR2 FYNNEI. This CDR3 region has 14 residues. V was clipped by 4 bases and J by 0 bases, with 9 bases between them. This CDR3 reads CASSGRDYQETQYF. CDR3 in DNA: TGTGCCAGCAGTGGCAGGGATTACCAAGAGACCCAGTACTTC. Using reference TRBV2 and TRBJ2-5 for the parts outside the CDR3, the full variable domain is EPEVTQTPSHQVTQMGQEVILRCVPISNHLYFYWYRQILGQKVEFLVSFYNNEISEKSEIFDDQFSVERPDGSNFTLKIRSTKLEDSAMYFCASSGRDYQETQYFGPGTRLLVL.

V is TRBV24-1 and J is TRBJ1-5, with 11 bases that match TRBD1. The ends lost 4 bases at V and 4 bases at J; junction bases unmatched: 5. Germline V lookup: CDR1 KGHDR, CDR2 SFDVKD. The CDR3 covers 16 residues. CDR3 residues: CATSEGDRGTNQPQHF. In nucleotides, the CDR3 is TGTGCCACCAGTGAGGGGGACAGGGGGACGAATCAGCCCCAGCATTTT.

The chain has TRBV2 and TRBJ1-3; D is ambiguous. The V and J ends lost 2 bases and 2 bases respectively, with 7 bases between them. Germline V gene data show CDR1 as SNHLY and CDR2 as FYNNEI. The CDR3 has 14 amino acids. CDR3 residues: CASSETGTGNTIYF. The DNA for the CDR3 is TGTGCCAGCAGTGAAACGGGGACTGGAAACACCATATATTTT.

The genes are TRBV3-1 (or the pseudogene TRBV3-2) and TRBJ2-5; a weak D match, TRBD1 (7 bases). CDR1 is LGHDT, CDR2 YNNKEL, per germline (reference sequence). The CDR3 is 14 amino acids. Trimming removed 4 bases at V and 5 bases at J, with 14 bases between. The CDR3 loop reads CASSRDSGGETQYF. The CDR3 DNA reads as TGTGCCAGCAGCCGGGACTCAGGGGGGGAGACCCAGTACTTC.

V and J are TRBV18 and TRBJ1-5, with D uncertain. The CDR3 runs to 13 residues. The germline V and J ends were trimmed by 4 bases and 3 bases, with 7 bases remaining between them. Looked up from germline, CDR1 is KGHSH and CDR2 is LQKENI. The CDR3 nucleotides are TGTGCCAGCTCACGAGGATACAATCAGCCCCAGCATTTT. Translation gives CASSRGYNQPQHF.